The entry that follows covers one T cell receptor beta chain sequence. Healthy Russian Caucasian donors spanned ages about 6 to 100 years. V lost 0 bases and J 5 bases, leaving 11 bases between the germline ends. The CDR3 length is 15 residues. CDR1 and CDR2 (germline): SGHDT, YYEEEE. This entry comes from a study of blood T cells in healthy people across ages. Combining a sample-barcoded 5' primer with a J-beta primer mix, a second PCR ran for 7 to 11 cycles. In TCRdb, the 5' RACE reads were re-called with MiXCR into one record per CDR3 protein. The table includes about 1.8 million distinct CDR3 sequences, about 50% detected once.

Sample: blood. The TCR was taken from a woman aged 35 to 49 in good health. V usage is TRBV5-6 and J usage is TRBJ1-4; D unclear. CDR3 in DNA: TGTGCCAGCAGCTTGGATCGTCCTGGGAATGAAAAACTGTTTTTT. This gives the protein CASSLDRPGNEKLFF.